This TCR beta chain is from a study of T cell clonality in common variable immunodeficiency. Study outcomes and limitations: Patient heterogeneity in the CVID cohort limited correlations between repertoire features and clinical complications. In common variable immunodeficiency, TCR beta chains reportedly carried fewer deletions and N-nucleotide insertions. Fewer TCRbeta clones were shared among CVID subjects than controls.

Repertoires were generated with immunoSEQ multiplex PCR, while TCRdb's copy carries only in-frame clones and drops some. This sample carries about 74,000 clones, none of them present only once. This clone showed up many times. Its matching antigen is unknown. This clonotype was sampled from a person aged 18-70 years in good health. Sequencing was performed on peripheral blood mononuclear cells.

The part of the CDR3 DNA that was read is TGTGCCAGCAGCTTAGCCGGCGGTAGCACAGATACG. The encoded protein is CASSLAGGSTDT. The entire CDR3 sequence reads CASSLAGGSTDTQYF. This chain joins TRBV7-8 and TRBJ2-3; D uncertain. With the read ending 3 residues before the CDR3 end, the germline J gene is used to fill in that end. CDR3 length equals 15 residues. In germline, CDR1 is SGHVS, CDR2 FQNEAQ. Deletions cut 0 bases from V and 0 bases from J, with 7 bases between.